This T cell receptor beta chain was obtained from a study of blood T cells in healthy people across ages (dated by TCRdb to 2013 to 2016). With regard to the full study: Template switching captured roughly one uniquely barcoded TCR beta cDNA molecule per two T cells in model experiments. The donors were divided into four age groups: young (average approximately 17 years), middle-aged (around 37), aged (approximately 59) and long-lived (roughly 86). To avoid experimental bias, donors of different ages were randomly spread across the sequencing lanes. To track age-related changes in TCR beta repertoire diversity, the study relied on deep sequencing normalized with unique cDNA molecular identifiers. The study analyzed two additional independent replicas of 1 million unique cDNA reads from the same blood draw for two donors, one aged 18 to 30 and one aged 80 or older.

As to this clonotype: The clone's antigen remains unknown. No base quality information exists; no much larger clone differs at one position.

On the study overall, not on this receptor specifically: As age increased, observed TCR beta diversity per million T cells dropped in a roughly linear way, and a significant reduction was already evident by age around 41. Total diversity estimates from one million sequenced T cells were considered lower bounds and underestimates. Observed TCR beta diversity correlated strongly with the percentage of naive T cells measured by flow cytometry. Compared with the aged group, the long-lived group had more naive CD4+ T cells, fewer expanded clones and increased TCR diversity, suggesting age selection. Because donor CMV infection status was unknown, age-related changes in expanded clonotypes were potentially confounded. Bulk unsorted PBMC profiling prevented conclusive comparison of naive and antigen-experienced compartments.

The 39 donors, aged about 6 to 90 years, were systemically healthy Caucasian individuals from Russia. Each donor gave 8 to 10 milliliters of peripheral blood, drawn into EDTA-treated Vacutainer tubes. PBMCs were isolated by Ficoll-Paque density-gradient centrifugation, with at least 6 million obtained per sample. Trizol reagent was used to extract total RNA from PBMCs, with at least 5 micrograms per sample. Naive CD45RAhigh/CD27high T cell percentages were measured by flow cytometry on a PBMC aliquot from every donor. The protocol used for the library was 5' RACE. Instrument on record: Illumina HiSeq 2500. A second PCR of 7 to 11 cycles was run with a J-beta primer mix and a sample-barcoded 5' primer. A unique molecular identifier was introduced onto each TCR beta cDNA molecule by a template-switch 5' adaptor carrying 12 random nucleotides. Each sample yielded at least 3 million CDR3-containing paired-end reads. First-strand cDNA was synthesized from all RNA with the Mint cDNA synthesis kit, primed by a TRBC-specific oligonucleotide. Following uracil-DNA glycosylase treatment, all cDNA underwent a first 18-cycle PCR with the universal primers M1SS and BC2_uni_R. The authors' analysis ran thus. Each sample was normalized by randomly selecting 1 million high-quality reads, each carrying a distinct molecular identifier. Reads sharing molecular identifiers were discarded rather than binned into consensus sequences. MiTCR, with a Q25 quality threshold and the strictest error-elimination algorithm, was used for CDR3 identification, clonotype clustering and error correction. A nonparametric unseen species model with Euler transformation was used to estimate a lower bound on total TCR beta diversity. TCRdb reworked the public reads: Q25 trimming with fastp, MiXCR clone assembly, productive beta chains retained. For every CDR3 protein sequence, its rows merge into one entry that carries the most common genes and DNA. The V and J calls and clone size come from TCRdb's table, not from the authors' own analysis. Here the sample has some 1 million distinct CDR3 sequences; 35% to 50% occur a single time. The biggest ten clones account for about 20% of the sample.

V trim: 5 bases; J trim: 2 bases; unmatched bases: 4. The CDR3, cysteine through phenylalanine, is 15 amino acids long. Only CDR3 DNA remains: 45 bases, in frame from the first base. CDR1 and CDR2, per the germline V gene, are SGHAT and FQNNGV. Recombination linked TRBV11-2 to TRBJ2-3, and TRBD2 matches 10 of the central bases. This sequence originates from an older woman in good health. Sequenced: blood. The DNA sequence is TGTGCCAGCAGCCGCGGGACTAGCGACACAGATACGCAGTATTTT. This gives the protein CASSRGTSDTDTQYF.